The rows below give T cell receptor beta chains drawn from one sample of a study of T cells in Graves' hyperthyroidism and ophthalmopathy. Each CDR3 protein gets one entry after TCRdb re-called the multiplex PCR reads with MiXCR. The table lists hundreds of thousands of distinct CDR3 sequences, around 22% of them singletons. The sample comprised blood. These receptors all come from a man aged 25-40 years with Graves' ophthalmopathy. Both conserved end residues are part of each CDR3. The order of the fields is clone size, D gene, J gene, V gene, CDR3 protein, CDR3 DNA. The D gene is left open where the match is weak. Clone size is given for some rows only: seen once, a few or many times, or a class if the clone is expanded.

>few|-|TRBJ1-1|TRBV20-1
CSARKDSTATMNTEAFF
TGCAGTGCTAGAAAGGACTCGACAGCGACAATGAACACTGAAGCTTTCTTT
>few|-|TRBJ2-7|TRBV7-9
CASSLSAISSYEQYF
TGTGCCAGCAGCTTATCGGCGATCAGCTCCTACGAGCAGTACTTC
>few|TRBD1|TRBJ2-7|TRBV3-1
CASSQDPGGRHYEQYF
TGTGCCAGCAGCCAAGACCCAGGGGGCCGGCACTACGAGCAGTACTTC
>many|-|TRBJ1-1|TRBV20-1
CSARDWFYTEAFF
TGCAGTGCTAGAGATTGGTTCTACACTGAAGCTTTCTTT
>-|-|TRBJ2-1|TRBV15
CATSSPEIPRPNEQFF
TGTGCCACCAGCAGTCCGGAGATACCCCGTCCGAATGAGCAGTTCTTC
>many|TRBD2|TRBJ2-7|TRBV20-1
CSARPPVAGGIVQYF
TGCAGTGCTAGACCCCCAGTAGCGGGAGGGATAGTGCAGTACTTC
>-|-|TRBJ1-4|TRBV5-1
CASTSDGNEKLFF
TGCGCCAGCACCTCGGACGGTAATGAAAAACTGTTTTTT
>few|-|TRBJ2-5|TRBV27
CASSFGGILETQYF
TGTGCCAGCAGTTTTGGAGGGATTTTAGAGACCCAGTACTTC
>-|-|TRBJ2-7|TRBV4-1
CASSQEPSKAYEQYF
TGCGCCAGCAGCCAAGAGCCTAGTAAAGCCTACGAGCAGTACTTC
>-|-|TRBJ1-4|TRBV10-1
CASSESAGSNEKLFF
TGCGCCAGCAGTGAGTCAGCAGGATCTAATGAAAAACTGTTTTTT
>many|TRBD1|TRBJ1-1|TRBV30
CASRDSLALNTEAFF
TGTGCCTCGAGGGACAGTCTCGCCCTGAACACTGAAGCTTTCTTT
>many|-|TRBJ1-1|TRBV3-1
CASSRGVATEAFF
TGTGCCAGCAGCCGGGGGGTGGCCACTGAAGCTTTCTTT
>many|-|TRBJ2-1|TRBV7-9
CASSLGTGYYNEQFF
TGTGCCAGCAGCTTGGGGACTGGTTACTACAATGAGCAGTTCTTC
>few|TRBD1|TRBJ2-7|TRBV10-3
CAISRQGPSYEQYF
TGTGCCATCAGCAGACAGGGGCCCTCCTACGAGCAGTACTTC
>many|-|TRBJ1-2|TRBV27
CASGRTTAKFNYGYTF
TGTGCCAGCGGGAGGACGACGGCTAAATTTAACTATGGCTACACCTTC
>once|-|TRBJ2-7|TRBV30
CAWSGQQGSLTYEQYF
TGTGCCTGGAGTGGACAACAGGGTTCGCTTACTTACGAGCAGTACTTC
>-|-|TRBJ2-1|TRBV24-1
CATSDYNEQFF
TGTGCCACCAGTGACTACAATGAGCAGTTCTTC
>many|TRBD1|TRBJ2-7|TRBV7-2
CASSTGQGYEQYF
TGTGCCAGCAGCACGGGACAGGGCTACGAGCAGTACTTC
>-|-|TRBJ2-5|TRBV24-1
CATSDLPRAGGETQYF
TGTGCCACCAGTGACCTGCCCAGGGCCGGCGGAGAGACCCAGTACTTC
>many|-|TRBJ1-2|TRBV2
CASRATGGGYTF
TGTGCCAGCAGAGCGACAGGAGGAGGCTACACCTTC
>-|-|TRBJ1-5|TRBV2
CASSERGGRGQPQHF
TGTGCCAGCAGTGAACGGGGGGGCCGGGGGCAGCCCCAGCATTTT
>many|-|TRBJ2-2|TRBV20-1
CSARGKGGGTYTGELFF
TGCAGTGCTAGGGGCAAGGGGGGGGGAACCTACACCGGGGAGCTGTTTTTT
>-|TRBD2|TRBJ2-2|TRBV28
CASSVAGFTGELFF
TGTGCCAGCAGTGTAGCGGGATTCACCGGGGAGCTGTTTTTT
>-|-|TRBJ2-7|TRBV20-1
CGARSRAGEQYF
TGCGGTGCTAGGAGTAGGGCGGGAGAGCAGTACTTC
>-|TRBD1|TRBJ1-1|TRBV5-1
CASSFQQGAGTEAFF
TGCGCCAGCAGTTTTCAACAGGGGGCGGGAACTGAAGCTTTCTTT
>once|TRBD2|TRBJ2-5|TRBV28
CASSTWGGRTQYF
TGTGCCAGCAGTACTTGGGGGGGAAGGACCCAGTACTTC
>once|-|TRBJ2-7|TRBV27
CASSLSPPGAGAYEQYF
TGTGCCAGCAGTTTATCCCCTCCAGGGGCTGGGGCCTACGAGCAGTACTTC
>few|-|TRBJ2-1|TRBV6-1
CASSEAAFEQFF
TGTGCCAGCAGTGAAGCGGCTTTTGAGCAGTTCTTC
>-|TRBD2|TRBJ2-5|TRBV18
CASSPPERGGRETQYF
TGTGCCAGCTCACCACCGGAGCGGGGGGGCCGTGAGACCCAGTACTTC
>few|TRBD1|TRBJ2-3|TRBV7-9
CASRGQGDLGTQYF
TGTGCCAGCAGAGGACAGGGGGACCTAGGTACGCAGTATTTT
>-|TRBD1|TRBJ1-1|TRBV5-1
CASSLVGQGGTEAFF
TGCGCCAGCAGCTTGGTAGGACAGGGGGGGACTGAAGCTTTCTTT
>many|TRBD1|TRBJ1-5|TRBV29-1
CSVRTGDQPQHF
TGCAGCGTTAGGACAGGGGATCAGCCCCAGCATTTT
>-|-|TRBJ2-5|TRBV20-1
CSARFFGVVRETQYF
TGCAGTGCTAGATTTTTTGGGGTGGTGAGGGAGACCCAGTACTTC
>-|-|TRBJ2-1|TRBV9
CASSVGVRNEQFF
TGTGCCAGCAGCGTTGGGGTTCGGAATGAGCAGTTCTTC
>-|TRBD1|TRBJ1-5|TRBV15
CATSPGQTYSNQPQHF
TGTGCCACCAGCCCGGGACAGACTTATAGCAATCAGCCCCAGCATTTT
>-|-|TRBJ2-2|TRBV5-1
CASSLSEAGELFF
TGCGCCAGCAGCTTAAGTGAGGCCGGGGAGCTGTTTTTT
>many|TRBD1|TRBJ1-1|TRBV5-1
CASRSGQDTEAFF
TGCGCCAGCAGATCCGGACAGGACACTGAAGCTTTCTTT
>many|TRBD1|TRBJ2-5|TRBV7-9
CASSLRRDRGFQETQYF
TGTGCCAGCAGCTTAAGACGGGACAGGGGCTTCCAAGAGACCCAGTACTTC
>-|TRBD1|TRBJ1-3|TRBV9
CASSSRRRQGLSGNTIYF
TGTGCCAGCAGCTCCCGTCGAAGACAGGGCCTCTCTGGAAACACCATATATTTT
>-|-|TRBJ1-5|TRBV9
CASSSPPGTQHF
TGTGCCAGCAGCTCCCCCCCGGGGACCCAGCATTTT
>-|-|TRBJ1-6|TRBV19
CAVGTHNSPLHF
TGTGCCGTGGGGACCCATAATTCACCCCTCCACTTT